The 19 T cell receptor beta chains given below trace back to one sample, sequenced in a study of regulatory T cells in long-lasting Graves disease. The sample's time point: newly diagnosed GD, antithyroid drugs for less than 3 months. PBMC-extracted RNA yielded the TCR library. iRepertoire HTBI primers and Arm-PCR of CDR3 regions built TCR beta libraries. One entry per CDR3 protein results from TCRdb running MiXCR on the multiplex PCR reads. The data contain roughly 560,000 distinct CDR3 sequences, around 12% of them singletons. Separately, the same data were catalogued under a study of T cells in Graves' hyperthyroidism and ophthalmopathy.

The starting material was peripheral blood mononuclear cells (PBMCs), obtained at new diagnosis, from a patient treated with antithyroid drugs. The receptors shown here come from a woman aged 25 to 39 with Graves disease.

Note on this clonotype: One junction end disagrees with the germline gene, perhaps due to a read error. This chain connects TRBV7-9 to TRBJ2-1; the match to TRBD2 covers 7 bases. CDR1 and CDR2 (germline): SEHNR, FQNEAQ (reference sequence). The CDR3 is 17 amino acids. The CDR3 sequence is CASIREARKRPYNERFF. The CDR3 nucleotides are TGTGCCAGCATCCGGGAGGCAAGGAAGAGACCCTACAATGAGCGGTTCTTC.

Concerning this clonotype itself: One base away lies a much larger clone, so this may be a sequencing read error. This chain uses TRBV19 with TRBJ2-2, with 7 bases aligning to TRBD1. Losses at the gene ends were 3 bases for V and 3 bases for J; bases not matched to a gene: 4. CDR1 is LNHDA, CDR2 SQIVND, per germline (reference sequence). The CDR3 is made up of 15 amino acids. The CDR3, as DNA: TGTGCCAGTAGTATCGACAGGGTTCACACCGGGGAGCTGTTTTTT. This gives the protein CASSIDRVHTGELFF.

The V call is TRBV6-1, the J call TRBJ1-1; unclear D gene. The CDR3 has 13 amino acids. The V gene lost 9 bases and the J gene lost 4 bases, with 15 bases spanning the gap. Germline assignment: CDR1 MNHNS and CDR2 SASEGT. In DNA, the CDR3 is TGTGCCAGTTCTCCCGGTTGGGGCACTGAAGCTTTCTTT. Protein product: CASSPGWGTEAFF.

This clonotype was counted many times. The V and J genes are TRBV6-5 and TRBJ1-1; weak D call: TRBD1 (5 bases). CDR3 size: 16 residues. Germline CDR1 reads MNHEY; CDR2 reads SVGAGI. Trimming shortened V by 4 bases and J by 4 bases, and 19 bases separated the two germline ends. The CDR3 sequence is CASSSRSGTGSTEAFF. CDR3 coding DNA: TGTGCCAGCAGTTCGCGATCCGGGACTGGGAGCACTGAAGCTTTCTTT.

This clonotype was counted many times. The V call is TRBV2, the J call TRBJ2-7; 8 nucleotides match TRBD2. V shed 5 bases and J 1 base; nucleotides not matched to a gene: 7. The CDR3 spans 15 residues. Germline V gene data show CDR1 as SNHLY and CDR2 as FYNNEI. CDR3 DNA sequence: TGTGCCAGCAGTAGAGGCGTAGCGGGATCCTACGAGCAGTACTTC. Protein product: CASSRGVAGSYEQYF. The full variable domain, its missing parts supplied by reference TRBV2 and TRBJ2-7, is EPEVTQTPSHQVTQMGQEVILRCVPISNHLYFYWYRQILGQKVEFLVSFYNNEISEKSEIFDDQFSVERPDGSNFTLKIRSTKLEDSAMYFCASSRGVAGSYEQYFGPGTRLTVT.

This clonotype has more than one count but fewer than ten. The rearrangement links TRBV19 to TRBJ2-1; possibly TRBD1 for D (5 bases). CDR3 length: 14 residues. The germline V and J ends were trimmed by 0 bases and 9 bases, with 12 bases remaining between them. Looked up from germline, CDR1 is LNHDA and CDR2 is SQIVND (reference sequence). The CDR3 DNA reads as TGTGCCAGTAGTATAGATCCAGGACACAGTGAGCAGTTCTTC. It encodes CASSIDPGHSEQFF.

This clonotype was seen once. Just one base apart from a much larger clone, this may be a read error. J is TRBJ2-4 and V is TRBV27; 16 bases line up with TRBD2. The CDR3 has 18 amino acids. The germline V gene encodes CDR1 MNHEY and CDR2 SMNVEV (reference sequence). CDR3 nucleotide sequence: TGTGCCAGCAGTCCCGGGACTAGCGGGAGGGTAGCCAAAAGCATTCGGTACTTC. This codes for CASSPGTSGRVAKSIRYF.

The CDR3 sequence: CSARERGTGDNSPLHF. CDR3 coding DNA: TGCAGTGCTAGAGAGAGGGGGACGGGAGATAATTCACCCCTCCACTTT. The chain combines TRBV20-1 with TRBJ1-6; D is perhaps TRBD1 (6 bases). V lost 0 bases to trimming and J lost 5 bases, with 14 bases between them. Looked up from germline, CDR1 is DFQATT and CDR2 is SNEGSKA (reference sequence). The CDR3 length is 16 residues.

Many counts were recorded for this clonotype. The gene calls are TRBV20-1 and TRBJ2-3; D is unresolved. The CDR3 has 13 amino acids. The V gene's germline CDR1 is DFQATT and CDR2 SNEGSKA (reference sequence). Trimming stripped 0 bases from V and 2 bases from J, with 6 bases between. This chain's CDR3 is CSARDALTDTQYF. The DNA for the CDR3 is TGCAGTGCTAGAGACGCCCTCACAGATACGCAGTATTTT.

CDR3 sequence: CAWSLTWVGSPLHF. The DNA of the CDR3 is TGTGCCTGGAGTTTGACTTGGGTCGGATCACCCCTCCACTTT. The chain employs TRBV30 and TRBJ1-6; D is ambiguous. Per the germline V gene, CDR1 is GTSNPN and CDR2 is SVGIG (reference sequence). This CDR3 spans 14 amino acids. Trimming stripped 2 bases from V and 10 bases from J, with 15 bases between.

About this clonotype: Since a much larger clone is just one base distant, this may be a read error. The chain combines TRBV5-1 with TRBJ2-7, with a tentative D call TRBD1 (5 bases). The CDR3 is made up of 14 amino acids. Germline V lookup: CDR1 SGHRS, CDR2 YFSETQ. Trimming removed 0 bases at V and 7 bases at J, with 14 bases between. The DNA of the CDR3 is TGCGCCAGCAGCTTGGTGGCAGGGAACAATGAGCAGTACTTC. It specifies CASSLVAGNNEQYF.

This clonotype was seen at least ten times. The chain is built from TRBV3-1 and TRBJ2-2; D remains ambiguous. The CDR3 runs 11 residues. The V gene lost 6 bases and the J gene lost 9 bases, with 8 bases spanning the gap. Germline CDR1 reads LGHDT; CDR2 reads YNNKEL (reference sequence). DNA of the CDR3: TGTGCCAGCAGGTCAACTCGGGAGCTGTTTTTT. Its translation: CASRSTRELFF.

This clonotype has ten or more counts. CDR3 coding DNA: TGTGCCAGCAGGCAGACAGCGATGAACACTGAAGCTTTCTTT. Its translation: CASRQTAMNTEAFF. The chain uses TRBV2 and TRBJ1-1, with D possibly TRBD1 on 5 matching bases. The CDR3 covers 14 residues. The V end was cut by 6 bases, the J end by 0 bases, with 11 bases between. Germline loops: CDR1 SNHLY, CDR2 FYNNEI. The full variable domain, its missing parts supplied by reference TRBV2 and TRBJ1-1, is EPEVTQTPSHQVTQMGQEVILRCVPISNHLYFYWYRQILGQKVEFLVSFYNNEISEKSEIFDDQFSVERPDGSNFTLKIRSTKLEDSAMYFCASRQTAMNTEAFFGQGTRLTVV.

As DNA, the CDR3 is TGTGCCAGCAGCCCCTTGTGGCCGGGGTATTATCGGCCCCAGCATTTT. It specifies CASSPLWPGYYRPQHF. The gene calls are TRBV6-2 or TRBV6-3 and TRBJ1-5; D not certain. This CDR3 spans 16 amino acids. V lost 6 bases and J 9 bases, leaving 24 bases between the germline ends. The V gene's germline CDR1 is MNHEY and CDR2 SVGEGT.

This clonotype was seen many times. V usage is TRBV15 and J usage is TRBJ1-6; D not certain. Deletions cut 0 bases from V and 7 bases from J, with 7 bases between. Germline V gene sequence: CDR1 LNHNV, CDR2 YYDKDF (reference sequence). This CDR3 spans 14 amino acids. The CDR3 sequence: CATSRDIKNSPLHF. CDR3 coding DNA: TGTGCCACCAGCAGAGATATCAAGAATTCACCCCTCCACTTT.

This clonotype came up many times. The V gene is TRBV2, the J gene TRBJ1-2, with D unclear. Trimming took off 6 bases at V and 1 base at J, with 18 bases between the two ends. Germline V lookup: CDR1 SNHLY, CDR2 FYNNEI. CDR3 length equals 16 residues. DNA of the CDR3: TGTGCCAGCAGCCTAAAGGCGGGAGGATTTAACTATGGCTACACCTTC. Translating it yields CASSLKAGGFNYGYTF.

V gene TRBV12-3 or TRBV12-4 combines with J gene TRBJ2-7; the D gene is possibly TRBD1 (5 bases). The CDR3 length is 12 residues. Trimming removed 2 bases from V and 6 bases from J, with 8 bases in between. The chain's CDR3 is CASSLTQGEQYF. The CDR3 nucleotides read TGTGCCAGCAGTTTAACCCAGGGCGAGCAGTACTTC.

This clonotype was seen many times. The chain is built from TRBV30 and TRBJ1-2; D unresolved. The ends were cut back, 0 bases at V and 0 bases at J, with 20 bases in the middle. Germline V CDR1 and CDR2: GTSNPN, SVGIG (reference sequence). CDR3 size: 18 residues. CDR3 sequence: CAWSVRVGRSNPNYGYTF. CDR3 DNA sequence: TGTGCCTGGAGTGTACGTGTGGGCAGGAGTAACCCTAACTATGGCTACACCTTC.

The rearrangement uses TRBV20-1 and TRBJ1-1; no clear D. The CDR3 totals 13 residues. The germline V and J ends were trimmed by 5 bases and 1 base, with 11 bases remaining between them. CDR1 DFQATT and CDR2 SNEGSKA come from the germline V gene (reference sequence). In nucleotides, the CDR3 is TGCAGTGCTCGGACTTCCGGGAACACTGAAGCTTTCTTT. This gives the protein CSARTSGNTEAFF.